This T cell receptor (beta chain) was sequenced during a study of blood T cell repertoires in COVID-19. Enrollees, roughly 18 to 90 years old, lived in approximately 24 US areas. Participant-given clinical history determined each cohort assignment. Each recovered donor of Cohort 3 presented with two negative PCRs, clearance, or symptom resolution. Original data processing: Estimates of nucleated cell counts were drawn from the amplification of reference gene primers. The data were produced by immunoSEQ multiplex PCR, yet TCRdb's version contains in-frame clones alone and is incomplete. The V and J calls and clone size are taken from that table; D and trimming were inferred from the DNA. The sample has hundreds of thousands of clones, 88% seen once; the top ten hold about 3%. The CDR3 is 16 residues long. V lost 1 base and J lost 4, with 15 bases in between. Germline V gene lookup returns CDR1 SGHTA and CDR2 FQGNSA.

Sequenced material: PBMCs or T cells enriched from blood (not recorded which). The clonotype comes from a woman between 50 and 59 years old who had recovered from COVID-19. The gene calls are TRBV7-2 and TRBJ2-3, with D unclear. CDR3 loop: CASSLGSYPVADTQYF. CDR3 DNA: TGTGCCAGCAGCTTAGGGTCTTACCCGGTGGCAGATACGCAGTATTTT. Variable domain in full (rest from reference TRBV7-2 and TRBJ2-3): GAGVSQSPSNKVTEKGKDVELRCDPISGHTALYWYRQSLGQGLEFLIYFQGNSAPDKSGLPSDRFSAERTGGSVSTLTIQRTQQEDSAVYLCASSLGSYPVADTQYFGPGTRLTVL.